This TCR beta chain was found in a study of blood T cell repertoires in COVID-19. Whole-study context: T cells, B-cell-depleted T cells, or PBMCs provided the cDNA or gDNA that served as material.

This CDR3 region has 16 residues. V dropped 3 bases and J dropped 5; count of bases not matched to a gene: 11. In germline, CDR1 is SGHRS, CDR2 YFSETQ. Source study methods: Reference gene primer amplification gave estimated nucleated cell counts. Assay used: immunoSEQ multiplex PCR; TCRdb lists only in-frame clones, some missing. That table is the source of V, J and clone size, and D and trimming were worked out from the DNA. The sample lists around 250,000 clones, 91% occurring once. Everyone who took part was roughly 18 to 89 years old, and they came from fewer than 25 US areas. Participants had their cohort set by participant-reported clinical history.

The TCR originated in a human donor in a cohort exposed to, infected with or recovered from COVID-19 (not recorded which). The donor label of this sample is uncertain. The specimen was PBMCs or T cells enriched from blood (not recorded which). The rearrangement joins TRBV5-1 to TRBJ2-5, with 9 nucleotides matching TRBD1. The CDR3 sequence: CASSSGQGRLPETQYF. CDR3 in DNA: TGCGCCAGCAGCTCCGGACAGGGGAGGTTGCCGGAGACCCAGTACTTC.